Below, 19 T cell receptor beta chains from the same sample are listed, as sequenced in a study of vaccination effects on CD4 cells after COVID-19. Sequencing used immunoSEQ multiplex PCR; TCRdb keeps in-frame clones, though not all of them. The table records roughly 30,000 clones, approximately 71% of them present only once. Antigen-specific CD4+ T cells were first expanded with viral peptide pools by the ViraFEST assay and only then sequenced. Having been cultured for ten to eleven days, the cells underwent CD4+ T cell isolation. The participants, recipients of two vaccine doses, got either BNT162b2 or mRNA-1273. The antigens for these receptors are not known. Sequencing used CD4+ T cells from PBMCs cultured with HCoV-NL63 spike peptides, obtained after COVID-19 vaccination. The origin of the receptors is a human donor who received a COVID-19 vaccine.

The chain uses TRBV5-1 and TRBJ1-1, with unresolved D. CDR3 size: 12 residues. Germline CDR1 and CDR2: SGHRS and YFSETQ. The V end lost 4 bases, the J end lost 7 bases, and 11 bases lay between the germline ends. In nucleotides, the CDR3 is TGCGCCAGCAGCCCGGGTCGAGATGAAGCTTTCTTT. Translating it yields CASSPGRDEAFF.

This chain joins TRBV6-5 and TRBJ1-4; the D gene is possibly TRBD1 (5 bases). The ends were cut back, 6 bases at V and 12 bases at J, with 17 bases in the middle. The V gene's germline CDR1 is MNHEY and CDR2 SVGAGI. This CDR3 comprises 13 residues. DNA of the CDR3: TGTGCCAGCAGGGACACCGGCTTTGGACAACTGTTTTTT. Translating it yields CASRDTGFGQLFF.

As for this clone: The sample carries other DNA sequences with the same CDR3. The chain employs TRBV6-5 and TRBJ1-1; 7 bases match TRBD1. Germline CDR1 MNHEY, CDR2 SVGAGI. V trimming: 8 bases; J trimming: 1 base; junction bases outside the gene matches: 4. There are 13 residues in the CDR3. This chain's CDR3 is CASRGQPNTEAFF. In DNA, the CDR3 is TGTGCCAGCCGGGGACAGCCGAACACTGAAGCTTTCTTT.

J is TRBJ2-5 and V is TRBV5-1, with D maybe TRBD2 (5 bases). Germline lookup yields CDR1 SGHRS and CDR2 YFSETQ. The length of the CDR3 is 14 residues. Trimming shortened V by 4 bases and J by 2 bases, and 12 bases separated the two germline ends. The CDR3 spells CASSIDYEQETQYF. CDR3 DNA sequence: TGCGCCAGCAGCATTGACTACGAACAAGAGACCCAGTACTTC.

The CDR3 DNA reads as TGCGCCAGCAGCTCGGACTCGACTAGCCGGAGCACAGATACGCAGTATTTT. Residues: CASSSDSTSRSTDTQYF. The chain links TRBV5-1 to TRBJ2-3; 7 nucleotides align to TRBD2. The germline CDR1 and CDR2 sequences are SGHRS and YFSETQ. Losses at the gene ends were 3 bases for V and 0 bases for J; bases not matched to a gene: 10. The CDR3 contains 17 residues. Based on the CDR3 plus reference TRBV5-1 and TRBJ2-3, the full variable domain is KAGVTQTPRYLIKTRGQQVTLSCSPISGHRSVSWYQQTPGQGLQFLFEYFSETQRNKGNFPGRFSGRQFSNSRSEMNVSTLELGDSALYLCASSSDSTSRSTDTQYFGPGTRLTVL.

The CDR3 DNA reads TGTGCCAGCAGCCCCGGGTACACCATATATTTT. Translating gives CASSPGYTIYF. The chain couples TRBV21-1 to TRBJ1-3. TRBV21-1 is given as a pseudogene. CDR3 length: 11 amino acids.

The V and J genes are TRBV7-8 and TRBJ2-1; the D gene is possibly TRBD2 (5 bases). The CDR3 extends over 15 amino acids. Between the trimmed V and J ends, which lost 0 bases and 1 base, there was a span of 7 bases. The germline CDR1 and CDR2 sequences are SGHVS and FQNEAQ. Here the CDR3 reads CASSLAGMSYNEQFF. CDR3 sequence (DNA): TGTGCCAGCAGCTTAGCCGGGATGTCCTACAATGAGCAGTTCTTC.

V usage is TRBV12-5 and J usage is TRBJ1-2; D may be TRBD1 (6 bases). Trimming shortened V by 5 bases and J by 8 bases, and 27 bases separated the two germline ends. The germline CDR1 and CDR2 sequences are LGHNT and FRNRAP. The CDR3 totals 17 residues. The CDR3 protein is CASGHPFARTGKRGYTF. The CDR3 nucleotides read TGTGCTAGTGGTCATCCCTTTGCCCGAACAGGGAAGCGGGGCTACACCTTC.

The chain carries TRBV19 and TRBJ2-7, with 7 bases aligning to TRBD1. The CDR3 sequence is 13 residues long. Germline V gene sequence: CDR1 LNHDA, CDR2 SQIVND (reference sequence). V shed 5 bases and J 9 bases; nucleotides not matched to a gene: 10. The CDR3 coding sequence is TGTGCCAGTAGTGGTCGACAGGGATACTCGCAGTACTTC. Encoded protein: CASSGRQGYSQYF.

The V call is TRBV7-9, the J call TRBJ2-5; the D gene is possibly TRBD1 (5 bases). V lost 5 bases to trimming and J lost 5 bases, with 15 bases between them. This CDR3 region has 14 residues. Germline CDR1 is SEHNR and CDR2 is FQNEAQ (reference sequence). CDR3 nucleotide sequence: TGTGCCAGCAGCCGTCCGTACAGGTCGGAGACCCAGTACTTC. It is translated as CASSRPYRSETQYF.

This clone was detected a few times. The rearrangement joins TRBV5-1 to TRBJ2-7; 7 bases agree with TRBD1. The CDR3 spans 15 residues. Germline trimming cut 4 bases from V and 1 base from J; bases unmatched to any gene: 8. The V gene's germline CDR1 is SGHRS and CDR2 YFSETQ. The CDR3 DNA reads TGCGCCAGCAGCCCGGGGACAGCGGTATCCTACGAGCAGTACTTC. Translation gives CASSPGTAVSYEQYF.

V usage is TRBV5-1 and J usage is TRBJ1-1; D is unclear. CDR1 is SGHRS and CDR2 is YFSETQ in the germline V gene. V was shortened by 1 base and J by 1 base, with 5 bases between the two germline ends. The CDR3 covers 13 residues. CDR3 in amino acids: CASSLSENTEAFF. Written as DNA, the CDR3 is TGCGCCAGCAGCTTGTCCGAGAACACTGAAGCTTTCTTT.

This chain's CDR3 is CSVRDEFAGNTIYF. CDR3 sequence (DNA): TGCAGCGTTCGTGATGAGTTCGCTGGAAACACCATATATTTT. V gene TRBV29-1 combines with J gene TRBJ1-3; D is ambiguous. Germline lookup yields CDR1 SQVTM and CDR2 ANQGSEA. The CDR3 has 14 residues. Between the trimmed V and J ends, which lost 5 bases and 2 bases, there was a span of 13 bases.

J is TRBJ1-2 and V is TRBV10-2, with D unclear. Looked up from germline, CDR1 is WSHSY and CDR2 is SAAADI. V lost 8 bases to trimming and J lost 4 bases, with 17 bases between them. The CDR3 is made up of 14 amino acids. The CDR3 DNA sequence: TGCGCCAGCCGGACCTCAACCGGCCCCTATGGCTACACCTTC. This translates into CASRTSTGPYGYTF.

The genes are TRBV19 and TRBJ1-2, with D possibly being TRBD1 (6 bases). V lost 9 bases and J 6 bases, leaving 26 bases between the germline ends. Per the germline V gene, CDR1 is LNHDA and CDR2 is SQIVND (reference sequence). This CDR3 has 16 residues. CDR3 region: CASRPSRRRGGDGYTF. The CDR3 region has the DNA TGTGCCAGCCGCCCCAGCCGACGCCGAGGGGGTGATGGCTACACCTTC.

This CDR3 is CASRDAGTGSNEQFF. The CDR3 bases are TGTGCCAGCAGAGATGCCGGGACAGGGTCTAATGAGCAGTTCTTC. The chain links TRBV27 to TRBJ2-1; 9 positions match TRBD1. Looked up from germline, CDR1 is MNHEY and CDR2 is SMNVEV (reference sequence). This CDR3 contains 15 residues. V was clipped by 6 bases and J by 7 bases; unmatched bases: 10.

The rearrangement links TRBV18 to TRBJ2-5; D uncertain. V was cut by 3 bases and J by 5 bases, with 16 bases left in between. Per the germline V gene, CDR1 is KGHSH and CDR2 is LQKENI. The CDR3 runs 15 residues. CDR3: CASSPRPPGRETQYF. The CDR3 nucleotides are TGTGCCAGCTCACCCCGCCCCCCGGGCCGGGAGACCCAGTACTTC. The complete variable domain, with remaining parts taken from reference TRBV18 and TRBJ2-5, reads NAGVMQNPRHLVRRRGQEARLRCSPMKGHSHVYWYRQLPEEGLKFMVYLQKENIIDESGMPKERFSAEFPKEGPSILRIQQVVRGDSAAYFCASSPRPPGRETQYFGPGTRLLVL.

The gene calls are TRBV5-8 and TRBJ1-6, with no clear D. This CDR3 comprises 15 residues. V gave up 0 bases and J gave up 7 bases, with 11 bases separating them. Looked up from germline, CDR1 is SGHTS and CDR2 is YDEGEE. The CDR3 nucleotides are TGTGCCAGCAGCTTGGGACACTCTACCAATTCACCCCTCCACTTT. Protein product: CASSLGHSTNSPLHF.

This clone was recorded a few times. The genes are TRBV5-1 and TRBJ2-3; 7 bases map to TRBD1. The CDR3 covers 16 residues. Germline V gene data show CDR1 as SGHRS and CDR2 as YFSETQ. J was trimmed by 1 base and V by 0 bases; bases with no gene match: 5. As DNA, the CDR3 is TGCGCCAGCAGCTTGGGTCTTACAGGGGGCACAGATACGCAGTATTTT. Its translation is CASSLGLTGGTDTQYF. Full variable domain (remainder filled in from reference TRBV5-1 and TRBJ2-3): KAGVTQTPRYLIKTRGQQVTLSCSPISGHRSVSWYQQTPGQGLQFLFEYFSETQRNKGNFPGRFSGRQFSNSRSEMNVSTLELGDSALYLCASSLGLTGGTDTQYFGPGTRLTVL.